These T cell receptor beta chains were read from a single sample in a study of shared clonotypes between healthy human individuals. Libraries were prepared by immunoSEQ multiplex PCR; TCRdb keeps only in-frame clonotypes and omits some of them. The sample carries some 2,000,000 clones, approximately 94% recorded once. The sequenced sample consisted of naive CD4+ T cells sorted from blood. The receptors were gathered from a man aged 18 to 29 in good health. CDR3s include the opening cysteine and the closing phenylalanine or tryptophan. A D gene is named only where the DNA matches it firmly. Clone size is stated in some rows and not others, as once, few, many or a class when expanded.

clone size,D gene,V gene,J gene,CDR3 protein,CDR3 DNA
NA,NA,TRBV29-1,TRBJ1-2,CSVEDDNYGYTF,TGCAGCGTTGAAGATGACAACTATGGCTACACCTTC
NA,TRBD1,TRBV27,TRBJ1-6,CASSFRDRDSPLHF,TGTGCCAGCAGTTTCCGGGACAGAGATTCACCCCTCCACTTT
NA,NA,TRBV18,TRBJ2-5,CASSPPLQGSQYF,TGTGCCAGCTCACCACCTCTCCAGGGAAGCCAGTACTTC
NA,NA,TRBV28,TRBJ1-1,CASKAGPSIPGAFF,TGTGCCAGCAAAGCGGGGCCTTCCATCCCGGGAGCTTTCTTT
NA,TRBD2,TRBV5-1,TRBJ2-7,CASSTGLAGGPDEQYF,TGCGCCAGCAGCACGGGACTAGCGGGAGGGCCTGACGAGCAGTACTTC
NA,TRBD1,TRBV6-1,TRBJ2-7,CASRLRDRGLHEQYF,TGTGCCAGCAGACTCCGGGACAGGGGGTTGCACGAGCAGTACTTC
once,NA,TRBV2,TRBJ2-6,CASKGDFSGANVLTF,TGTGCCAGCAAGGGGGACTTCTCTGGGGCCAACGTCCTGACTTTC
NA,NA,TRBV23-1,TRBJ2-7,CASSHGVVLGSSYEQYF,TGCGCCAGCAGTCATGGGGTGGTGCTAGGTAGCTCCTACGAGCAGTACTTC
NA,TRBD1,TRBV10-3,TRBJ2-7,CAISESGTGGGYEQYF,TGTGCCATCAGTGAGTCCGGGACAGGAGGTGGCTACGAGCAGTACTTC
NA,NA,TRBV30,TRBJ1-3,CAWSVIRGNTIYF,TGTGCCTGGAGTGTTATTCGTGGAAACACCATATATTTT
NA,NA,TRBV7-9,TRBJ2-7,CASSRHTGGYEQYF,TGTGCCAGCAGCCGACACACCGGAGGATACGAGCAGTACTTC